This TCR beta chain was obtained from a study of technical replicates of blood from a few donors. The CDR3 runs 15 residues. Assay: immunoSEQ multiplex PCR; the TCRdb copy retains only in-frame clones and omits some. The sample has 100,000 or so clones; 90% to 97% are singletons. Sequencing was performed on T cells isolated from PBMCs. The chain joins TRBV1 to TRBJ2-7; no DNA check was done on the table's D call, TRBD2. TRBV1 is described as a pseudogene. The receptor was isolated from a human donor in good health. CDR3 region: CTSSHFSGKAYEQYF. The CDR3 DNA reads as TGCACCAGCAGCCACTTTAGCGGGAAAGCCTACGAGCAGTACTTC.